The clone carrying this T cell receptor (beta chain) appeared a single time. The time point is: baseline, week 1 (first vaccination visit). As for treatment: pre-vaccination baseline after standard-of-care therapy. CDR1 and CDR2 from the germline V gene are KGHSH and LQKENI. CDR3 length: 13 amino acids. Deletions cut 0 bases from V and 0 bases from J, with 1 base between. These data come from a study of a mutant IDH1 vaccine in newly diagnosed glioma. The repertoire was sequenced with immunoSEQ multiplex PCR; TCRdb's copy has only in-frame clones and lacks some. The data show about 88,000 clones, with approximately 80% seen just once and around 5.2% held by the top ten.

Specimen: PBMCs, collected from a glioma patient treated with radiotherapy, temozolomide or both. This clonotype originated in a middle-aged man with glioma. Some clones in this sample may be carry-over from other donors' samples. V gene TRBV18 combines with J gene TRBJ2-3; no clear D. CDR3: CASSPPSTDTQYF. CDR3 bases: TGTGCCAGCTCACCACCTAGCACAGATACGCAGTATTTT.